The clone carrying this TCR beta chain has just a few counts. Its antigen remains unknown. CDR3 length equals 14 residues. The germline V and J ends were trimmed by 1 base and 0 bases, with 3 bases remaining between them. CDR1 is SSHAT, CDR2 FNYEAQ, per germline (reference sequence). Libraries were prepared by immunoSEQ multiplex PCR; TCRdb keeps only in-frame clonotypes and omits some of them. The sample lists approximately 2.3 million clones; about 92% were seen once. The healthy adult donors were HIV-negative and reported no recent acute infections or vaccinations. It was into CD45RA+ naive and CD45RA-negative memory subsets that the CD4+ cells were split. This entry belongs to a study of shared clonotypes between healthy human individuals. Findings of the study overall: Though the depth was large, rarefaction showed that sorted-subset sequencing was incomplete. Across four donors, naive CD4 shared around 5%, naive CD8 more than 3%, memory CD4 2% to 2.5%, memory CD8 more than 0.35%.

This receptor was taken from a man between 18 and 35 years old in good health. Some clones in this sample may be carry-over from other donors' samples. The genes are TRBV7-7 and TRBJ2-2, with D unclear. The sequenced sample consisted of naive CD4+ T cells from PBMCs. Subset: CD45RA+ positively selected. The CDR3 coding sequence is TGTGCCAGCAGCTTAGGGGCGAACACCGGGGAGCTGTTTTTT. It specifies CASSLGANTGELFF.